The 30 T cell receptor beta chains reported below all come from one sample, sequenced in a study of T cell repertoires in cytomegalovirus infection (dated by TCRdb to the late 2010s). The reads were generated on an Illumina HiSeq 1500. The public reads were quality trimmed at Q25 with fastp and then assembled into clones with MiXCR by TCRdb, keeping productive beta chains. Duplicate CDR3 protein sequences are folded into a single record with the most common DNA and genes. The sample yields some 800,000 distinct CDR3 sequences; around a third were counted once. Of the sample, roughly 12% falls within the top ten clones. In the paper's terms, the treatment or condition label means: in vitro stimulation with specific CMV peptide epitopes to enrich CMV-specific T cells. For these TCRs, the target antigens are not known. Sequences were derived from cultured CD8+ T cells from PBMCs, sampled from culture after CMV antigen stimulation. Receptors were obtained from a human donor in good health (CMV status not recorded). Some clones in this sample may be carry-over from other donors' samples.

The rearrangement uses TRBV2 and TRBJ2-1, with D hard to call. V lost 1 base and J lost 6, with 4 bases in between. The CDR3 runs 12 residues. Germline CDR1 reads SNHLY; CDR2 reads FYNNEI. The DNA for the CDR3 is TGTGCCAGCAGTGAAGTGAGCAATGAGCAGTTCTTC. Translating gives CASSEVSNEQFF.

As for this clonotype: One base away lies a much larger clone, so this may be a sequencing read error. The chain couples TRBV13 to TRBJ1-4, with TRBD1 matching over 10 bases. The trim removed 4 bases at V and 5 bases at J, leaving 1 base unmatched. This CDR3 has 14 amino acids. The V gene's germline CDR1 is PRHDT and CDR2 FYEKMQ (reference sequence). The CDR3 region has the DNA TGTGCCAGCAGCTGGGGACAGGGGAATGAAAAACTGTTTTTT. The encoded protein is CASSWGQGNEKLFF. Supplemented by reference TRBV13 and TRBJ1-4, the full variable domain reads AAGVIQSPRHLIKEKRETATLKCYPIPRHDTVYWYQQGPGQDPQFLISFYEKMQSDKGSIPDRFSAQQFSDYHSELNMSSLELGDSALYFCASSWGQGNEKLFFGSGTQLSVL.

This clonotype was seen only a few times. The chain combines TRBV29-1 with TRBJ1-1, with 10 positions matching TRBD1. The CDR3 sequence is 12 residues long. CDR1 and CDR2 (germline): SQVTM, ANQGSEA. The V segment lost 4 bases and the J segment 5 bases; nucleotides outside the gene matches: 1. The CDR3 protein is CSVGQGATEAFF. DNA for the CDR3: TGCAGCGTTGGACAGGGGGCGACTGAAGCTTTCTTT.

Only a few counts were recorded for this clonotype. The chain couples TRBV7-9 to TRBJ2-7; tentative D call: TRBD1 (5 bases). Germline values: CDR1 SEHNR, CDR2 FQNEAQ (reference sequence). The CDR3 has 12 residues. CDR3 nucleotide sequence: TGTGCCAGCAGCTGGGGCGTGGGGCCATGGGACGTC. Residues: CASSWGVGPWDV.

The chain uses TRBV25-1 and TRBJ2-7, with 8 nucleotides matching TRBD1. The CDR3 totals 12 residues. The germline V gene encodes CDR1 MGHDK and CDR2 SYGVNS. J lost 13 bases, V lost 4 bases, and 9 bases had no gene match. CDR3 region: CASSGAGQGFYV. DNA of the CDR3: TGTGCCAGCAGTGGAGCCGGACAGGGATTTTACGTC.

The chain couples TRBV19 to TRBJ2-1; a weak D match, TRBD2 (6 bases). The V end lost 5 bases, the J end lost 10 bases, and 15 bases lay between the germline ends. CDR1 and CDR2 from the germline V gene are LNHDA and SQIVND (reference sequence). This CDR3 region has 13 residues. The CDR3 DNA reads as TGTGCCAGTAGTGAAGCGGGCCCCCGGGAGCAGTTCTTC. This codes for CASSEAGPREQFF.

This clonotype was observed a handful of times. The chain employs TRBV7-9 and TRBJ2-7; maybe TRBD2 (6 bases). The CDR3 runs 14 residues. CDR1 and CDR2 from the germline V gene are SEHNR and FQNEAQ (reference sequence). V lost 5 bases, J lost 2 bases, and 13 bases lay in between. The CDR3 DNA is TGTGCCAGCAGCCCATGGGGGGTAGCCTACGAGCAGTACTTC. Protein sequence: CASSPWGVAYEQYF.

The chain links TRBV27 to TRBJ2-7, with 9 bases matching TRBD1. The CDR3 runs 16 residues. Per germline, CDR1 MNHEY and CDR2 SMNVEV (reference sequence). V dropped 6 bases and J dropped 1; count of bases not matched to a gene: 10. The CDR3 protein is CASSPIPGQGSYEQYF. As DNA, the CDR3 is TGTGCCAGCAGCCCTATCCCGGGACAGGGATCCTACGAGCAGTACTTC.

This chain joins TRBV6-1 and TRBJ2-7, with 11 bases matching TRBD1. Germline assignment: CDR1 MNHNS and CDR2 SASEGT. V lost 1 base, J lost 5 bases, and 4 bases stayed unmatched. This CDR3 is 15 amino acids long. CDR3 region: CASSEGTGGPHEQYV. CDR3 DNA sequence: TGTGCCAGCAGTGAAGGGACAGGGGGCCCCCACGAGCAGTACGTC.

A few counts support this clonotype. The chain joins TRBV7-2 to TRBJ1-6; D gene uncertain. This CDR3 contains 17 residues. Germline-derived CDR1 and CDR2 are SGHTA and FQGNSA. V lost 4 bases to trimming and J lost 4 bases, with 17 bases between them. DNA for the CDR3: TGTGCCAGCAGCTCGAGTGGCACAGCGGTTTATAATTCACCCCTCCACTTT. Protein: CASSSSGTAVYNSPLHF.

The V and J genes are TRBV27 and TRBJ2-7; no clear D. Per germline, CDR1 MNHEY and CDR2 SMNVEV (reference sequence). This CDR3 contains 13 residues. V lost 6 bases and J 3 bases, leaving 12 bases between the germline ends. The CDR3 loop is CASSDITGYEQYF. The CDR3 nucleotides are TGTGCCAGCAGCGACATCACCGGCTACGAGCAGTACTTC.

This clonotype was detected many times. CDR3 residues: CASSLERGSSYEQYF. The CDR3 region has the DNA TGTGCCAGCAGCTTAGAAAGGGGGAGCTCCTACGAGCAGTACTTC. V is TRBV7-2 and J is TRBJ2-7, with a tentative D call TRBD1 (6 bases). The V and J ends lost 1 base and 0 bases respectively, with 10 bases between them. The CDR3 loop spans 15 amino acids. CDR1 SGHTA and CDR2 FQGNSA come from the germline V gene.

This CDR3 reads CASRRRTGVIQETQYF. In nucleotides, the CDR3 is TGTGCCAGCAGACGAAGGACAGGGGTCATACAAGAGACCCAGTACTTC. The chain is built from TRBV27 and TRBJ2-5; TRBD1 matches 9 bases. Trimming cost V 6 bases and J 2 bases; bases outside gene matches: 10. The germline CDR1 and CDR2 sequences are MNHEY and SMNVEV (reference sequence). The CDR3 covers 16 residues.

This clonotype was picked up a small number of times. The chain recombines TRBV7-9 with TRBJ2-2; D is uncertain. The CDR3 length is 16 residues. Germline-derived CDR1 and CDR2 are SEHNR and FQNEAQ (reference sequence). V lost 2 bases and J 4 bases, leaving 14 bases between the germline ends. In DNA, the CDR3 is TGTGCCAGCAGCTTAATGTCAGTACTTGGCACCGGGGAGCTGTTTTTT. Protein sequence: CASSLMSVLGTGELFF.

CDR3 DNA: TGTGCCAGCAGTTTAGTGGAGGGAGAGACCCAGTACTTC. Protein product: CASSLVEGETQYF. The V and J genes are TRBV12-3 or TRBV12-4 and TRBJ2-5; possible D gene TRBD2, 6 bases. The CDR3 runs 13 residues. Trimming pared 1 base from V and 4 bases from J, leaving 7 bases between.

The table lists this clonotype with a few counts. The J gene is TRBJ2-7, the V gene TRBV7-2; 9 nucleotides match TRBD2. The CDR3 runs 17 residues. Per germline, CDR1 SGHTA and CDR2 FQGNSA. The J segment lost 5 bases and the V segment lost 0 bases, leaving 11 bases of the junction unmatched. The chain's CDR3 is CASSLARPSGGTNEQYV. In nucleotides, the CDR3 is TGTGCCAGCAGCTTAGCGCGGCCCAGCGGGGGGACAAACGAGCAGTACGTC.

To note about this clonotype: A read error may be the cause here, since a much bigger clone is one base away. The V and J genes are TRBV7-9 and TRBJ1-5; tentative D call: TRBD1 (6 bases). The CDR3 consists of 17 residues. The V gene's germline CDR1 is SEHNR and CDR2 FQNEAQ (reference sequence). The CDR3 bases are TGTGCCAACAGCTTCTCTTACAGGGAAGTAAGCAATCAGCCCCAGCATTTT. The encoded protein is CANSFSYREVSNQPQHF.

This sequence joins TRBV10-3 and TRBJ1-4; D is unresolved. The V and J ends lost 2 bases and 5 bases respectively, with 6 bases between them. CDR1 and CDR2 from the germline V gene are ENHRY and SYGVKD. This CDR3 is built from 13 residues. CDR3 in amino acids: CAISEGRNEKLFF. In DNA, the CDR3 is TGTGCCATCAGTGAGGGGAGGAATGAAAAACTGTTTTTT.

The gene calls are TRBV10-3 and TRBJ2-5; D gene unclear. Germline loops: CDR1 ENHRY, CDR2 SYGVKD. The V end was cut by 3 bases, the J end by 3 bases, with 8 bases between. This CDR3 comprises 13 residues. The CDR3, as DNA: TGTGCCATCAGTGATCTACATGAAGAGACCCAGTACTTC. It translates to CAISDLHEETQYF.

This clonotype was observed a handful of times. The CDR3, as DNA: TGTGCCAGTAGTATCCTGGCCGCAGGAGACTACTCTGGAAACACCATATATTTT. Encoded protein: CASSILAAGDYSGNTIYF. The J gene is TRBJ1-3, the V gene TRBV19; D is undetermined. CDR3 length: 18 amino acids. The ends were cut back, 3 bases at V and 0 bases at J, with 18 bases in the middle. Germline loops: CDR1 LNHDA, CDR2 SQIVND (reference sequence).

Only a few counts were recorded for this clonotype. The V gene is TRBV7-9, the J gene TRBJ1-1, with unresolved D. Trimming took 1 base from V and 5 from J, leaving 11 bases between them. This CDR3 contains 14 residues. The germline V gene encodes CDR1 SEHNR and CDR2 FQNEAQ (reference sequence). The CDR3 DNA reads TGTGCCAGCAGCTTAGGAGCCCTAGGGACTGAAGCTTTCTTT. Protein sequence: CASSLGALGTEAFF.

V usage is TRBV19 and J usage is TRBJ2-5, with a possible D match to TRBD2 (5 bases). Between the trimmed V and J ends, which lost 5 bases and 5 bases, there was a span of 9 bases. The CDR3 runs 12 residues. Germline V gene lookup returns CDR1 LNHDA and CDR2 SQIVND (reference sequence). The DNA of the CDR3 is TGTGCCAGTAGTGGACTCACGGAGACCCAGTACTTC. It translates to CASSGLTETQYF.

This clonotype was recorded once. A much larger clone lies a single base off, so this may be a read error. The rearrangement joins TRBV7-2 to TRBJ1-2; possible D gene TRBD1, 5 bases. Germline loops: CDR1 SGHTA, CDR2 FQGNSA. The length of the CDR3 is 11 residues. CDR3 in DNA: TGTGTCAGCAGCCGGGGGGATGGCTACACCTTC. This translates into CVSSRGDGYTF.

This clonotype has more than one count but fewer than ten. The rearrangement uses TRBV27 and TRBJ1-2; D is perhaps TRBD1 (5 bases). Germline V gene data show CDR1 as MNHEY and CDR2 as SMNVEV (reference sequence). The V and J ends lost 9 bases and 4 bases respectively, with 24 bases between them. CDR3 length: 16 residues. Written as DNA, the CDR3 is TGTGCCAGTCGCCAGGCGGGCGGGGGGTTTGGCTATGGCTACACCTTC. Translation gives CASRQAGGGFGYGYTF.

This clonotype was detected only a few times. This sequence joins TRBV4-1 and TRBJ1-2; 7 nucleotides align to TRBD1. With 1 base clipped from V and 3 bases from J, the junction kept 5 bases outside the gene matches. CDR3 size: 15 residues. The germline V gene encodes CDR1 MGHRA and CDR2 YSYEKL. The CDR3 nucleotides read TGCGCCAGCAGCCAAGGACAGGGAGAGGACTATGGCTACACCTTC. Translating it yields CASSQGQGEDYGYTF.

The CDR3 loop is CATLGQVQDKYGYTF. In nucleotides, the CDR3 is TGTGCCACCCTGGGACAGGTGCAAGATAAATATGGCTACACCTTC. V gene TRBV19 combines with J gene TRBJ1-2; 8 bases agree with TRBD1. CDR3 length equals 15 residues. CDR1 and CDR2 (germline): LNHDA, SQIVND (reference sequence). V was clipped by 10 bases and J by 5 bases; unmatched bases: 15.

Many counts were recorded for this clonotype. The chain carries TRBV7-8 and TRBJ1-5; possibly TRBD1 for D (5 bases). The V and J ends lost 2 bases and 1 base respectively, with 12 bases between them. The germline V gene has CDR1 SGHVS and CDR2 FQNEAQ. This CDR3 contains 16 residues. CDR3 sequence: CASSLLGGASNQPQHF. DNA of the CDR3: TGTGCCAGCAGCTTATTGGGGGGAGCGAGCAATCAGCCCCAGCATTTT.

Concerning this clonotype itself: The junction departs from germline at one end; a sequencing error may be responsible. This rearrangement joins TRBV2 to TRBJ2-3, with 9 bases matching TRBD1. The CDR3 covers 18 residues. CDR1 is SNHLY, CDR2 FYNNEI, per germline. Here the CDR3 DNA reads TGTGCCAGCCCACCAGGACCGGGACAGGGTTTGAGCAGAGATACGCAGTATTTT. Residues: CASPPGPGQGLSRDTQYF.

V gene TRBV12-3 or TRBV12-4 combines with J gene TRBJ1-4; 9 nucleotides match TRBD1. J was trimmed by 8 bases and V by 6 bases; bases with no gene match: 4. The CDR3 consists of 13 residues. The CDR3 DNA reads TGTGCCAGCAGCCCCGACAGGGGGGAAAAACTGTTTTTT. It specifies CASSPDRGEKLFF.

This clonotype was counted only a few times. The chain links TRBV10-3 to TRBJ2-1; 12 bases agree with TRBD2. The CDR3 sequence is 16 residues long. Per the germline V gene, CDR1 is ENHRY and CDR2 is SYGVKD. J gave up 8 bases and V 11 bases, and 16 bases lay outside the gene matches. The CDR3 is CAAGVALAGGLYEQFF. The CDR3, as DNA: TGTGCCGCTGGGGTGGCGCTAGCGGGGGGGCTTTATGAGCAGTTCTTC.